The present T cell receptor (delta chain) was sequenced within a study of gamma-delta T cells after stem cell transplantation (dated by TCRdb to the mid-2010s). Libraries were made using RT-PCR. The run used an Illumina MiSeq. For TCRdb, the public reads were processed anew by CATT, and duplicate DNA sequences were folded into one row. This sample gives more than 4,500 delta-chain clones in total; approximately 10% of them show up just once. The leading ten clones occupy over 10% of the sample. To note about this clone: This receptor's antigen is unknown. No qualities accompany the bases; no much larger clone lies one base away.

The sequenced material came from gamma-delta T cells. The TCR originated in a human donor. It is not recorded whose cells these are; they may come from a transplant donor.

The DNA sequence is given as TGTGCCTGTGACATCTTACGGAACGCCGATAAACTCATCTTT. Its protein product is CACDILRNADKLIF. The chain is made from TRDV2 and TRDJ1, with no confidently assigned D gene. The CDR3, from cysteine to phenylalanine, totals 14 residues. Only the CDR3 part of the read is kept: 42 bases, read in frame from the first base. CDR1 GEAIGNYY and CDR2 EKD were looked up in the germline V gene. The trim is 2 bases for V and 3 bases for J, with a gap of 12 bases between the germline ends.